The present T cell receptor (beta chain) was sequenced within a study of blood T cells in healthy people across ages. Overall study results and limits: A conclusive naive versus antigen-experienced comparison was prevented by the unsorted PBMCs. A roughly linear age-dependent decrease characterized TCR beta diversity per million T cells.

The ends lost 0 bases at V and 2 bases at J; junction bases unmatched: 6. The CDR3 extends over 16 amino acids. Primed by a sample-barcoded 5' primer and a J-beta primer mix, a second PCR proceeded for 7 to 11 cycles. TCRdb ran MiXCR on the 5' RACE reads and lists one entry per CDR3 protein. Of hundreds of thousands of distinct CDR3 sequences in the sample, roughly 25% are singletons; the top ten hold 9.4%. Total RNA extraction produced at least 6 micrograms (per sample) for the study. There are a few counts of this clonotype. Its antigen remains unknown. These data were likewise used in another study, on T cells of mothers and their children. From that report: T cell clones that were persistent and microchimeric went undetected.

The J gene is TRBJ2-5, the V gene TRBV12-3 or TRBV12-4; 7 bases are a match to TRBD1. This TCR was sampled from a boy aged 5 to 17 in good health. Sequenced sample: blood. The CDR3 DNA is TGTGCCAGCAGTTTAGCGCGTTGGGACAGTCAAGAGACCCAGTACTTC. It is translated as CASSLARWDSQETQYF.